This T cell receptor (beta chain) emerged from a study of metastatic and nonmetastatic thyroid tumors. Patients had received no treatment of any kind before thyroid surgery. CDR3 length equals 14 residues. Germline CDR1 SGHTA, CDR2 FQGNSA. V was clipped by 0 bases and J by 1 base, with 6 bases between them. How the authors handled the data: For papillary thyroid cancer, a distant-metastasis classifier was constructed from CDR3 differences observed across clinicopathological groups. TCRdb re-called clones from the PCR reads using MiXCR. These V and J calls originate from TCRdb's pipeline instead of the authors' own analysis. The repertoire holds around 12,000 clones, with 27% as singletons.

The chain is built from TRBV7-2 and TRBJ1-1, with D possibly TRBD1 on 6 matching bases. The sequenced material came from tumor tissue. The sequence was collected from a female donor with papillary thyroid cancer or a benign thyroid nodule (not recorded which). Some clones in this sample may be carry-over from other donors' samples. The CDR3 here is CASSLATGNTEAFF. The CDR3 DNA reads as TGTGCCAGCAGCTTAGCGACAGGGAACACTGAAGCTTTCTTT. The full variable domain, with the rest looked up from reference TRBV7-2 and TRBJ1-1, is GAGVSQSPSNKVTEKGKDVELRCDPISGHTALYWYRQSLGQGLEFLIYFQGNSAPDKSGLPSDRFSAERTGGSVSTLTIQRTQQEDSAVYLCASSLATGNTEAFFGQGTRLTVV.